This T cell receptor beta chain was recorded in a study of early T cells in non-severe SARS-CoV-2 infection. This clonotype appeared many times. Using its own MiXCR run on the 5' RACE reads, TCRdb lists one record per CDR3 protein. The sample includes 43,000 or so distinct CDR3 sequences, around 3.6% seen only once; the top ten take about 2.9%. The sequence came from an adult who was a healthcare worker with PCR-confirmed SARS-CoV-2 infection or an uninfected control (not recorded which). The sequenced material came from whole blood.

The CDR3 protein is CASSTGGQPNEKLFF. The CDR3 DNA is TGTGCCAGTAGTACGGGGGGTCAACCTAATGAAAAACTGTTTTTT. The V gene is TRBV19, the J gene TRBJ1-4; a possible D gene is TRBD1 (5 bases). The CDR3 has 15 amino acids. Looked up from germline, CDR1 is LNHDA and CDR2 is SQIVND (reference sequence). Trimming cost V 4 bases and J 3 bases, with 12 bases left between them. Full variable domain (rest looked up from reference TRBV19 and TRBJ1-4): DGGITQSPKYLFRKEGQNVTLSCEQNLNHDAMYWYRQDPGQGLRLIYYSQIVNDFQKGDIAEGYSVSREKKESFPLTVTSAQKNPTAFYLCASSTGGQPNEKLFFGSGTQLSVL.